The 28 T cell receptor beta chains presented below share a single source sample, sequenced in a study of T cells in Graves' hyperthyroidism and ophthalmopathy. TCR beta CDR3 region amplification was performed from RNA transcripts. RT-PCR in the first round (using the HTBI primer set) targeted the TCR CDR3. TCRdb itself ran the multiplex PCR reads through MiXCR, one entry per CDR3 protein. The table records more than 35,000 distinct CDR3 sequences, around half of them present only once. Sequenced sample: peripheral blood or thyroid tissue (not recorded which). Receptor source: a woman between 45 and 65 years old with Graves' hyperthyroidism.

The rearrangement links TRBV20-1 to TRBJ2-7; 7 nucleotides agree with TRBD1. This CDR3 comprises 14 residues. Unmatched junction bases numbered 5, after V lost 3 bases and J lost 0 bases. CDR1 DFQATT and CDR2 SNEGSKA come from the germline V gene (reference sequence). In DNA form, the CDR3 reads TGCAGTGCTAGGACACAGGGGAGCTCCTACGAGCAGTACTTC. It encodes CSARTQGSSYEQYF.

This clonotype has ten or more counts. The chain is built from TRBV10-3 and TRBJ1-2; a possible D gene is TRBD1 (5 bases). CDR1 and CDR2 from the germline V gene are ENHRY and SYGVKD. The CDR3 contains 12 residues. V lost 3 bases, J lost 8 bases, and 10 bases lay in between. CDR3 in amino acids: CAISERGEGYTF. As DNA, the CDR3 is TGTGCCATCAGTGAAAGGGGAGAAGGCTACACCTTC.

This clonotype is deemed medium-sized. The rearrangement links TRBV10-3 to TRBJ1-3, with D unclear. Per the germline V gene, CDR1 is ENHRY and CDR2 is SYGVKD. The CDR3 covers 13 residues. V was cut by 6 bases and J by 4 bases, with 10 bases left in between. The CDR3 sequence is CAIRKTEGNTIYF. CDR3 DNA: TGTGCCATCAGGAAGACTGAAGGAAACACCATATATTTT.

About this clonotype: A read error may produce the germline difference seen at one junction end. V gene TRBV7-9 combines with J gene TRBJ2-7; TRBD2 matches at 10 bases. The CDR3 totals 17 residues. In germline, CDR1 is SEHNR, CDR2 FQNEAQ (reference sequence). The CDR3 spells CAGSLHPGTSVWREQYF. CDR3 DNA: TGTGCCGGCAGCTTACATCCCGGGACTAGCGTTTGGAGAGAGCAGTACTTC.

The table lists this clonotype with many counts. V and J are TRBV11-2 and TRBJ1-5, with 12 bases matching TRBD1. Per the germline V gene, CDR1 is SGHAT and CDR2 is FQNNGV. The V and J ends lost 5 bases and 7 bases, in that order; junction bases with no gene match: 3. This CDR3 is 14 amino acids long. The CDR3 region is CASSTGTGGQPQHF. For the CDR3, the DNA is TGTGCCAGCAGCACCGGGACAGGGGGCCAGCCCCAGCATTTT.

This clonotype was detected only once. The V call is TRBV7-9, the J call TRBJ1-2; 9 bases align to TRBD1. Per the germline V gene, CDR1 is SEHNR and CDR2 is FQNEAQ (reference sequence). The trim removed 5 bases at V and 6 bases at J, leaving 4 bases unmatched. CDR3 length: 13 amino acids. The CDR3 is CASSTTGGHGYTF. CDR3 coding DNA: TGTGCCAGCAGCACGACAGGGGGTCATGGCTACACCTTC.

The V call is TRBV30, the J call TRBJ1-5, with TRBD1 identical over 7 bases. CDR1 and CDR2 from the germline V gene are GTSNPN and SVGIG (reference sequence). The CDR3 has 13 amino acids. The ends lost 1 base at V and 5 bases at J; junction bases unmatched: 2. CDR3: CAWSEGADQPQHF. The CDR3 nucleotides read TGTGCCTGGAGTGAGGGGGCAGATCAGCCCCAGCATTTT.

This clonotype showed up many times. The chain recombines TRBV7-2 with TRBJ2-7; D perhaps matches TRBD2 (6 bases). CDR3 length: 15 residues. The V and J ends lost 5 bases and 4 bases respectively, with 18 bases between them. The germline V gene has CDR1 SGHTA and CDR2 FQGNSA. The CDR3 DNA is TGTGCCAGCAGCCGAGTGGCGGGGAAAGAATACGAGCAGTACTTC. Residues: CASSRVAGKEYEQYF.

Regarding this clonotype: It is likely a read error, because the conserved phenylalanine at the end of the CDR3 is missing. The DNA is left out, because the CDR3 cannot be placed on it with certainty; the CDR3 is given as TCRdb lists it. The genes are TRBV11-2 and TRBJ2-6; no DNA check was done on the table's D call, TRBD2. CDR1 is SGHAT, CDR2 FQNNGV, per germline. The CDR3 has 8 amino acids, counting both end residues. The CDR3 sequence: CASSLTTS.

The V gene is TRBV6-6, the J gene TRBJ1-5; D is undetermined. Per germline, CDR1 MNHNY and CDR2 SVGAGI (reference sequence). Trimming left V 8 bases short and J 13 bases short, with 21 bases between. This CDR3 has 13 residues. The CDR3 protein is CASVLAAGREQHF. The CDR3 nucleotides are TGTGCCAGCGTTTTGGCGGCGGGGAGGGAACAGCATTTT.

This clonotype showed up many times. This chain joins TRBV6-2 or TRBV6-3 and TRBJ1-2; D unresolved. This CDR3 has 11 amino acids. The germline V gene has CDR1 MNHEY and CDR2 SVGEGT. Trimming removed 10 bases from V and 2 bases from J, with 8 bases in between. CDR3 sequence (DNA): TGTGCCACCGCTGAAAACTATGGCTACACCTTC. Residues: CATAENYGYTF.

V gene TRBV2 combines with J gene TRBJ2-2; 14 nucleotides match TRBD2. V lost 4 bases, J lost 6 bases, and 13 bases stayed unmatched. The CDR3 contains 19 residues. Germline CDR1 SNHLY, CDR2 FYNNEI. CDR3 coding DNA: TGTGCCAGCAGTGCTTCCAGGACTAGCGGGAGGACCAGGGCCGGGGAGCTGTTTTTT. Translated: CASSASRTSGRTRAGELFF. Based on the CDR3 plus reference TRBV2 and TRBJ2-2, the full variable domain is EPEVTQTPSHQVTQMGQEVILRCVPISNHLYFYWYRQILGQKVEFLVSFYNNEISEKSEIFDDQFSVERPDGSNFTLKIRSTKLEDSAMYFCASSASRTSGRTRAGELFFGEGSRLTVL.

This clonotype was detected a few times. This rearrangement joins TRBV7-6 to TRBJ2-7; 7 bases align to TRBD2. Germline V gene data show CDR1 as SGHVS and CDR2 as FNYEAQ. The CDR3 sequence is 13 residues long. J lost 5 bases, V lost 4 bases, and 5 bases had no gene match. CDR3 sequence reads: CASSSVAGNEQYF. The CDR3 DNA follows: TGTGCCAGCAGCTCAGTAGCGGGCAACGAGCAGTACTTC.

This clonotype was seen many times. A read error may explain this, as a much larger clone is one base away. As DNA, the CDR3 is TGTGCCAGCTCGGACAACAGGAGTGAAGAACTGTTTTTT. Translation gives CASSDNRSEELFF. V usage is TRBV19 and J usage is TRBJ1-4; TRBD1 is a possible D gene (5 bases). The CDR3 is 13 residues long. The germline V gene encodes CDR1 LNHDA and CDR2 SQIVND (reference sequence).

Ten or more counts support this clonotype. One end of the junction fails to match germline, which may point to a read error. J is TRBJ2-5 and V is TRBV28; 10 nucleotides match TRBD2. The germline V gene has CDR1 MDHEN and CDR2 SYDVKM. This CDR3 comprises 16 residues. The CDR3 reads CASTSGLAGVRGRVIF. DNA of the CDR3: TGTGCCAGCACCTCAGGGCTAGCGGGAGTCAGAGGCCGGGTAATCTTC.

This chain links TRBV20-1 with TRBJ2-2, with no clear D. V lost 0 bases and J 7 bases, leaving 6 bases between the germline ends. The CDR3 length is 12 residues. The V gene's germline CDR1 is DFQATT and CDR2 SNEGSKA (reference sequence). CDR3 DNA sequence: TGCAGTGCTAGAGACAGGAGCGGGGAGCTGTTTTTT. Protein product: CSARDRSGELFF.

This clonotype showed up many times. The chain employs TRBV20-1 and TRBJ2-5; a weak D match, TRBD2 (6 bases). The length of the CDR3 is 13 residues. CDR1 and CDR2 (germline): DFQATT, SNEGSKA (reference sequence). The V gene lost 4 bases and the J gene lost 4 bases, with 13 bases spanning the gap. Here the CDR3 DNA reads TGCAGTGCTATGACTAGGGAAGGAGAGACCCAGTACTTC. It yields the protein CSAMTREGETQYF.

This clonotype showed up many times. The chain carries TRBV14 and TRBJ2-3, with unresolved D. Germline CDR1 and CDR2: SGHDN and FVKESK. The CDR3 is made up of 17 amino acids. V was trimmed by 1 base and J by 3 bases, leaving 17 bases between them. The CDR3 DNA follows: TGTGCCAGCAGCCAAGGATACTCACATAGTGGGACAGATACGCAGTATTTT. Translated: CASSQGYSHSGTDTQYF.

This chain links TRBV20-1 with TRBJ1-2; no reliable D call. The CDR3 is 11 residues long. Deletions cut 7 bases from V and 12 bases from J, with 18 bases between. The germline CDR1 and CDR2 sequences are DFQATT and SNEGSKA (reference sequence). CDR3 in amino acids: CSVPVRTGNTF. Written as DNA, the CDR3 is TGCAGTGTCCCGGTCCGGACTGGAAACACCTTC.

This clonotype was detected ten times or more. The chain uses TRBV2 and TRBJ1-3; 10 bases match TRBD1. This CDR3 spans 15 amino acids. V dropped 5 bases and J dropped 2; count of bases not matched to a gene: 3. Germline CDR1 SNHLY, CDR2 FYNNEI. CDR3 sequence: CASSLDRGPGNTIYF. The CDR3 DNA sequence: TGTGCCAGCAGTCTCGACAGGGGGCCTGGAAACACCATATATTTT.

J is TRBJ2-5 and V is TRBV6-1, with unresolved D. Deletions cut 1 base from V and 1 base from J, with 10 bases between. Germline CDR1 and CDR2: MNHNS and SASEGT. The CDR3 extends over 15 amino acids. The chain's CDR3 is CASSEETGSQETQYF. For the CDR3, the DNA is TGTGCCAGCAGTGAAGAGACGGGCAGCCAAGAGACCCAGTACTTC.

This clonotype appeared many times. CDR3 bases: TGTGCCAGCAGTTTATCGATGCTCACCGGGGAGCTGTTTTTT. As protein: CASSLSMLTGELFF. The genes are TRBV27 and TRBJ2-2, with D unclear. The CDR3 is 14 amino acids. V was pared by 0 bases and J by 4 bases, with 6 bases between. Germline CDR1 is MNHEY and CDR2 is SMNVEV (reference sequence).

Within the sample, this clonotype is medium-sized (0.01 to 0.1%). The J gene is TRBJ2-7, the V gene TRBV11-2, with 9 bases identical to TRBD2. CDR1 and CDR2 (germline): SGHAT, FQNNGV. Trimming cost V 1 base and J 4 bases; bases outside gene matches: 2. The CDR3 sequence is 14 residues long. CDR3 residues: CASSLGGLAYEQYF. The CDR3 DNA is TGTGCCAGCAGCTTAGGTGGACTAGCGTACGAGCAGTACTTC.

This clonotype was detected many times. This rearrangement joins TRBV20-1 to TRBJ2-5, with D maybe TRBD2 (7 bases). Germline V gives CDR1 DFQATT, CDR2 SNEGSKA (reference sequence). With 0 bases removed from V and 5 bases from J, the gap between germline ends came to 19 bases. The CDR3 is 16 residues long. As DNA, the CDR3 is TGCAGTGCTAGAGAAGGGGGGCGCGGGGGCGGGGAGACCCAGTACTTC. Translating gives CSAREGGRGGGETQYF.

CDR3 amino acids: CSLAGTNTEAFF. CDR3 bases: TGCAGCTTAGCCGGGACAAACACTGAAGCTTTCTTT. The chain has TRBV29-1 and TRBJ1-1; the D gene is possibly TRBD1 (6 bases). The V end was cut by 8 bases, the J end by 2 bases, with 12 bases between. CDR3 size: 12 residues. The germline gives CDR1 SQVTM, CDR2 ANQGSEA.

Regarding this clonotype: Its ends do not fully match the called genes, so a read error is possible. In DNA, the CDR3 is TGTGCCGGCAGCTTTCCCCCGGGACAGGGCGCCTCTGGGGCCAACGTCCTGACTTTC. Protein sequence: CAGSFPPGQGASGANVLTF. The chain joins TRBV7-6 to TRBJ2-6; 9 nucleotides match TRBD1. The CDR3 totals 19 residues. Germline CDR1 SGHVS, CDR2 FNYEAQ. Drawing the rest from reference TRBV7-6 and TRBJ2-6, the complete variable domain is GAGVSQSPRYKVTKRGQDVALRCDPISGHVSLYWYRQALGQGPEFLTYFNYEAQQDKSGLPNDRFSAERPEGSISTLTIQRTEQRDSAMYRCAGSFPPGQGASGANVLTFGAGSRLTVL.

The chain is built from TRBV2 and TRBJ2-5; TRBD1 is a possible D gene (6 bases). V gave up 5 bases and J gave up 4 bases, with 14 bases separating them. CDR1 and CDR2 (germline): SNHLY, FYNNEI. This CDR3 is 14 amino acids long. The CDR3 DNA follows: TGTGCCAGCAGTTATCAGGGGTGGGCAGAGACCCAGTACTTC. It specifies CASSYQGWAETQYF.

A word on this clonotype: Since no conserved phenylalanine or tryptophan closes the CDR3, a read error is the likely cause. The limits of the CDR3 on the DNA are not certain, so only TCRdb's listed CDR3 is given. V usage is TRBV10-3 and J usage is TRBJ2-5; the D call of TRBD1 is as the table states it, not checked on the DNA. Germline loops: CDR1 ENHRY, CDR2 SYGVKD. The length of the CDR3 is 11 amino acids, counting both ends. The CDR3 loop is CAITKDRGTNT.